This is a list of T cell receptor beta chains from one sample in a study of beta chain features in type 1 diabetes. The method was immunoSEQ multiplex PCR; TCRdb's version includes in-frame clones alone and lacks a portion of them. The table records 20,000 to 25,000 clones, more than 65% of them present only once. Sample: stem cell memory CD4+ T cells from blood. These receptors all come from a woman in her forties with type 1 diabetes. The CDR3 runs from the conserved cysteine through the conserved F or W. A D gene is named only where the DNA matches it firmly. Rows may omit the clone size; those that give it use once, few, many or a size class.

. TRBJ1-1 TRBV6-5 . CASSSRLRGIAEAFF TGTGCCAGCAGTTCCCGCCTGCGCGGGATCGCTGAAGCTTTCTTT
. TRBJ2-3 TRBV27 TRBD2 CASSFYPGTSGSTDTQYF TGTGCCAGCAGTTTCTACCCCGGGACTAGCGGGAGCACAGATACGCAGTATTTT
. TRBJ2-5 TRBV28 . CATKVRVQETQYF TGTGCCACCAAAGTCAGGGTCCAAGAGACCCAGTACTTC
. TRBJ2-2 TRBV7-3 TRBD1 CASSSTGGVNGELFF TGTGCCAGCAGCTCCACAGGGGGCGTAAACGGGGAGCTGTTTTTT
once TRBJ2-7 TRBV6-5 . CASSYGQGTAYEQYF TGTGCCAGCAGTTACGGGCAGGGGACGGCATACGAGCAGTACTTC
few TRBJ2-4 TRBV28 . CASSLAGTLAKNIQYF TGTGCCAGCAGTTTGGCAGGGACTCTAGCCAAAAACATTCAGTACTTC
. TRBJ1-2 TRBV18 . CASSPGPGYTF TGTGCCAGCTCACCGGGGCCCGGCTACACCTTC
. TRBJ2-2 TRBV9 TRBD2 CASSTSGGGELFF TGTGCCAGCAGCACAAGCGGGGGCGGGGAGCTGTTTTTT
. TRBJ2-7 TRBV11-2 . CASSLAERGEQYF TGTGCCAGCAGCTTGGCAGAAAGGGGAGAGCAGTACTTC
few TRBJ2-2 TRBV7-2 TRBD1 CASSWQGATGELFF TGTGCCAGCAGCTGGCAGGGGGCAACCGGGGAGCTGTTTTTT
. TRBJ2-1 TRBV4-3 TRBD1 CASSLQSGQGEVNEQFF TGCGCCAGCAGCCTTCAGTCGGGACAGGGTGAGGTCAATGAGCAGTTCTTC
. TRBJ1-2 TRBV14 . CASSQDQGKGGYTF TGTGCCAGCAGCCAAGATCAGGGGAAAGGTGGCTACACCTTC
. TRBJ1-2 TRBV29-1 . CSVDRGYTF TGCAGCGTTGATCGGGGCTACACCTTC
. TRBJ1-1 TRBV28 . CASSIGGVQTTEAFF TGTGCCAGCAGTATCGGGGGGGTGCAGACTACTGAAGCTTTCTTT
. TRBJ1-2 TRBV28 . CASSPRGTANYGYTF TGTGCCAGCAGTCCGCGGGGCACCGCTAACTATGGCTACACCTTC
. TRBJ2-6 TRBV13 . CASRGYFSGANVLTF TGTGCCAGCAGGGGCTATTTCTCTGGGGCCAACGTCCTGACTTTC
. TRBJ2-7 TRBV6-6 . CASRGDSAYEQYF TGTGCCAGCAGGGGCGACAGCGCCTACGAGCAGTACTTC
. TRBJ2-3 TRBV6-1 TRBD1 CAGSTGSSTDTQYF TGTGCCGGTTCGACAGGGTCTAGCACAGATACGCAGTATTTT
. TRBJ1-2 TRBV4-2 . CASSQEREYGYTF TGTGCCAGCAGCCAAGAAAGGGAGTATGGCTACACCTTC
. TRBJ2-7 TRBV15 TRBD1 CATSIRQGAHEQYF TGTGCCACCAGCATAAGGCAGGGGGCCCACGAGCAGTACTTC